This is a list of T cell receptor beta chains from one sample in a study of T cells in localized non-small cell lung cancer. Produced via immunoSEQ multiplex PCR; TCRdb's table is partial and in-frame only. The data contain some 1,300 clones, about 15% of them singletons. The specimen was normal lung tissue next to the tumor, collected before any cancer treatment. Receptors originate from a woman between 35 and 70 years old with stage I lung adenocarcinoma. CDR3s include the opening cysteine and the closing phenylalanine or tryptophan. The D gene is left open where the match is weak. Size is stated for part of the rows, as once, few or many counts, or as a class when the clone is expanded.

>NA|NA|TRBJ2-5|TRBV6-8
TGTGCCATCAGGAGAGGGGACGAAGAGACCCAGTACTTC
CAIRRGDEETQYF
>few|NA|TRBJ1-3|TRBV11-3
TGTGCCAGCAGCATCGACGGACGCTCTGGAAACACCATATATTTT
CASSIDGRSGNTIYF
>NA|TRBD2|TRBJ2-3|TRBV18
TGTGCCAGCTCACCTTTCCTCGGGACTAGCGGGGGGGCTGGCACAGATACGCAGTATTTT
CASSPFLGTSGGAGTDTQYF
>few|NA|TRBJ1-2|TRBV6-8
TGTGCCAGCAGCCCCAGGGAGAACTATGGCTACACCTTC
CASSPRENYGYTF
>few|NA|TRBJ2-4|TRBV6-8
TGTGCCAGCAGTGATGGACCCGGAGACATTCAGTACTTC
CASSDGPGDIQYF
>few|TRBD1|TRBJ2-7|TRBV18
TGTGCCAGCTCACCAATATCAGGACAGGGGTACTACGAGCAGTACTTC
CASSPISGQGYYEQYF
>few|NA|TRBJ2-5|TRBV6-8
TGTGCCAGCAGTTCCCGACTAGTCGGGGAGACCCAGTACTTC
CASSSRLVGETQYF
>NA|TRBD1|TRBJ1-1|TRBV11-3
TGTGCCAGCAGTACCCGACAGGGTATGGACACTGAAGCTTTCTTT
CASSTRQGMDTEAFF
>few|NA|TRBJ1-1|TRBV11-3
TGTGCCAGCAGCTCCTGGAGTCCCATAAACACTGAAGCTTTCTTT
CASSSWSPINTEAFF
>few|NA|TRBJ2-2|TRBV6-8
TGTGCCAGCAGCAAAACGAACACCGGGGAGCTGTTTTTT
CASSKTNTGELFF
>large|NA|TRBJ1-5|TRBV11-3
TGTGCCAGCAGCTTAGACTATTATAGCAATCAGCCCCAGCATTTT
CASSLDYYSNQPQHF
>once|NA|TRBJ1-1|TRBV5-1
TGCGCCAGCAGCTTGGACGCCCGCAACACTGAAGCTTTCTTT
CASSLDARNTEAFF
>few|NA|TRBJ2-5|TRBV15
TGTGCCACCAGCAGAGTGATTGATCGGGGGAAAGAGACCCAGTACTTC
CATSRVIDRGKETQYF
>few|NA|TRBJ1-5|TRBV28
TGTGCCAGCAGTTTGGGAGACGGTGATCAGCCCCAGCATTTT
CASSLGDGDQPQHF